This TCR beta chain was sequenced in a study of blood T cells in healthy people across ages. Looking at the study overall: Per two T cells, template switching captured roughly one barcoded beta molecule.

A remark on this clonotype: Its specificity is unknown.

V gave up 3 bases and J gave up 3 bases, with 2 bases separating them. The CDR3 consists of 12 residues. Germline assignment: CDR1 SEHNR and CDR2 FQNEAQ (reference sequence). Healthy Russian Caucasian donors spanned ages about 6 to 95 years. PCR was performed a second time for about 7 to 11 cycles using a sample-barcoded 5' primer and a J-beta primer mix. The authors tagged each cDNA molecule using a template-switch adaptor with 12 random nucleotides. Via MiXCR, TCRdb re-called the 5' RACE reads, giving one row per CDR3 protein. The table records about 1.8 million distinct CDR3 sequences, about 49% of them present only once. Study outcomes and limitations: Comparison with aged donors showed that long-lived donors had more naive CD4+ cells and higher diversity.

Sequencing was performed on blood. V usage is TRBV7-9 and J usage is TRBJ2-2, with D unclear. The receptor comes from a woman in her forties in good health. Written as DNA, the CDR3 is TGTGCCAGCAGCTTCCACACCGGGGAGCTGTTTTTT. Its translation: CASSFHTGELFF.